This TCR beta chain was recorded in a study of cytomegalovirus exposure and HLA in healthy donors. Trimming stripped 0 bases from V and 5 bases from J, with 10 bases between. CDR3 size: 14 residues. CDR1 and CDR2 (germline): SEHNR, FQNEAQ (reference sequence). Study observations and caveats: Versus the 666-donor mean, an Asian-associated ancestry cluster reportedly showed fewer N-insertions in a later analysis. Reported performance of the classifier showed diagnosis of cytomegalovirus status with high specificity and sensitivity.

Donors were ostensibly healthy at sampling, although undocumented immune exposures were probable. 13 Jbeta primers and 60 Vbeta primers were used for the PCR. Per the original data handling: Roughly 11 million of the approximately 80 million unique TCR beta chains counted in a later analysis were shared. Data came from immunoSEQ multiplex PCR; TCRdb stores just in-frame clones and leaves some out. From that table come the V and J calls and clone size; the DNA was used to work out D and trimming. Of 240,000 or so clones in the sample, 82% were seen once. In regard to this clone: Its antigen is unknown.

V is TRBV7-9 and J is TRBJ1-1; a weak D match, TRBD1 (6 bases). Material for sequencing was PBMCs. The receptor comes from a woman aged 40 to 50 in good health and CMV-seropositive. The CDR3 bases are TGTGCCAGCAGCTTAGCACAGGGAGAGACTGAAGCTTTCTTT. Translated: CASSLAQGETEAFF.